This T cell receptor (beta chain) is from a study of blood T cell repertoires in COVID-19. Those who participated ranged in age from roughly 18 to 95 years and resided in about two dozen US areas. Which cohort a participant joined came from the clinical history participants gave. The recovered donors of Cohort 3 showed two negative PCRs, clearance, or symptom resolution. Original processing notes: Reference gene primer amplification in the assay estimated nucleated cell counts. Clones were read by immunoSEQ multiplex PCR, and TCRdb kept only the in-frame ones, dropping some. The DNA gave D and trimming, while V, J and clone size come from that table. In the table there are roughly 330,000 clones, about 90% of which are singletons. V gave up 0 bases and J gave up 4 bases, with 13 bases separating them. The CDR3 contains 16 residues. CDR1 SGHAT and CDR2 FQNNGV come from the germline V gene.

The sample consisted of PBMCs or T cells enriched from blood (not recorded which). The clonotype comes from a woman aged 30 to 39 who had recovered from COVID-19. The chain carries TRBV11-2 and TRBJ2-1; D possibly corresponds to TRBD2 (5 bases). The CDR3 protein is CASSLDQARGYNEQFF. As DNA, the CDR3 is TGTGCCAGCAGCTTAGATCAGGCGCGAGGGTACAATGAGCAGTTCTTC.